The clone carrying this T cell receptor beta chain has ten or more counts. This specimen belongs to a study of low-dose radiotherapy and immunotherapy resistance in tumors. Overall study: In Cohort 2, 1 Gy per fraction was delivered every two weeks, for a total of 13 Gy over 26 weeks. Patients were treated with intravenous nivolumab at 240 mg every two weeks and were also dosed with ipilimumab at 1 mg/kg every six weeks.

Primers targeting TRAV and TRBV primed first-strand cDNA, covering alpha and beta chains. The authors ran about 18 PCR cycles to amplify TCRs with a constant-region primer and V-primer adapter. mRNA that had been isolated underwent amplification through in vitro transcription. TCRdb analysed the reads with MiXCR anew, one entry per CDR3 protein. Of around 100,000 distinct CDR3 sequences in the sample, 20% to 25% are singletons; the top ten hold approximately 4%. Germline CDR1 reads DFQATT; CDR2 reads SNEGSKA (reference sequence). CDR3 length equals 15 residues. With 5 bases clipped from V and 1 base from J, the junction kept 8 bases outside the gene matches. The time point is: after trial treatment. The treatment: LDRT plus nivolumab, ipilimumab, low-dose cyclophosphamide and aspirin (RACIN trial). Ipilimumab, nivolumab, aspirin, low-dose cyclophosphamide and low-dose radiotherapy were administered to donors.

The receptor was isolated from a male donor with prostate cancer. Here the sequenced sample was PBMCs, taken after low-dose radiotherapy plus immunotherapy. The genes are TRBV20-1 and TRBJ2-3; 8 bases match TRBD2. CDR3 region: CSAQEAGEGTDTQYF. CDR3 nucleotides: TGCAGTGCTCAAGAAGCGGGGGAAGGCACAGATACGCAGTATTTT.